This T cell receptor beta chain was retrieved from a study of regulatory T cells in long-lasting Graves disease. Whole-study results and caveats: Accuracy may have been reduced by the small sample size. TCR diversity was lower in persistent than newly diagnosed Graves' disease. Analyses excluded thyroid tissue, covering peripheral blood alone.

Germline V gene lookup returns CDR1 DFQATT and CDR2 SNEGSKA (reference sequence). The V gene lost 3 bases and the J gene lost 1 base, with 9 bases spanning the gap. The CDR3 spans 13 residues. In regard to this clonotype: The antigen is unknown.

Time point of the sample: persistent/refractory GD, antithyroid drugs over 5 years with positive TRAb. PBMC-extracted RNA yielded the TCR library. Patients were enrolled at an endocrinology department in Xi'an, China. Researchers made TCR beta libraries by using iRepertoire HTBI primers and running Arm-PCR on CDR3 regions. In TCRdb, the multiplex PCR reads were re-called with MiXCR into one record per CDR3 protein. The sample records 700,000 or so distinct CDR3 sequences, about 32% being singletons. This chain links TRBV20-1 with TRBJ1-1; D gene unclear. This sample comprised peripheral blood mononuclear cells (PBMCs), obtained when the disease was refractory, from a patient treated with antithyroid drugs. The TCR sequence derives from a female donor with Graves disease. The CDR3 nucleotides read TGCAGTGCTAGTGACGGAGGGAACACTGAAGCTTTCTTT. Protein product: CSASDGGNTEAFF.